This T cell receptor beta chain was sequenced in a study of cytomegalovirus exposure and HLA in healthy donors. Study information: Most donors, just over 80% of some 400 genotyped, fell in the Caucasian-associated ancestry cluster.

Remarks on this clone: The target antigen is unknown.

With 60 Vbeta and 13 Jbeta primers, the PCR was carried out. Clones were sequenced by immunoSEQ multiplex PCR, and TCRdb holds only the in-frame ones, with some missing. The data hold 70,000 to 95,000 clones, with about four fifths observed a single time. V trimming: 3 bases; J trimming: 3 bases; junction bases outside the gene matches: 11. The germline V gene has CDR1 SEHNR and CDR2 FQNEAQ (reference sequence). This CDR3 has 16 amino acids. Study-wide findings and caveats: Analyses of presence/absence relied on an assumption of roughly uniform sequencing depth across donors. Researchers catalogued roughly 150 TCR beta chains as cytomegalovirus-associated. When the data were analyzed later, several of the most significant clusters appeared to be linked to common viral pathogens.

The receptor's source is a woman in her thirties in good health and CMV-seronegative. This rearrangement joins TRBV7-9 to TRBJ2-7; 7 positions match TRBD2. The source material was PBMCs. CDR3 bases: TGTGCCAGCAGCTTTAGCGGATCGGGAGGTGTCTACGAGCAGTACTTC. Translation gives CASSFSGSGGVYEQYF.